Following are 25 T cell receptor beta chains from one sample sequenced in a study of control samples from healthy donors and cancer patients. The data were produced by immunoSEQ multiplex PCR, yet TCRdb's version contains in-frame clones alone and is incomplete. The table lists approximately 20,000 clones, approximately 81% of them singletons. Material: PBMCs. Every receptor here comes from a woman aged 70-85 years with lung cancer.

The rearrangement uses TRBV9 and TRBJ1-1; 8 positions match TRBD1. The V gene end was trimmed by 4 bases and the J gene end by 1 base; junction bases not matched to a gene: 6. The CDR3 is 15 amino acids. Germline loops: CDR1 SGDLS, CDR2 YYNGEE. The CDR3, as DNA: TGTGCCAGCAGCCCCCGGACAGGGAGGAACACTGAAGCTTTCTTT. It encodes CASSPRTGRNTEAFF.

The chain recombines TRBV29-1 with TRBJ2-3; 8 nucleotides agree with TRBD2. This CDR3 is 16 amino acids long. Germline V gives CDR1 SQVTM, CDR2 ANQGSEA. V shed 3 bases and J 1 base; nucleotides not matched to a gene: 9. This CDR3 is CSVDFASGSGTDTQYF. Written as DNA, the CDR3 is TGCAGCGTTGATTTCGCTAGCGGGTCCGGCACAGATACGCAGTATTTT.

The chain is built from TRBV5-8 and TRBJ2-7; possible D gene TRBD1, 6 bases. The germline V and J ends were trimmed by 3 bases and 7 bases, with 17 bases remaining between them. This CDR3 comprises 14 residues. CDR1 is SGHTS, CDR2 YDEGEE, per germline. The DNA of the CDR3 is TGTGCCAGCAGCTGGGGTGCAGGGGTGGGTGAGCAGTACTTC. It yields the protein CASSWGAGVGEQYF.

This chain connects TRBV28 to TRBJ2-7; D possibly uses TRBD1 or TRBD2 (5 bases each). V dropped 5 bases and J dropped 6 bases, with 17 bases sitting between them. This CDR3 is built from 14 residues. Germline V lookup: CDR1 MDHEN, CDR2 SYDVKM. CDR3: CASSPPGPGPEQYF. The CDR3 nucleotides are TGTGCCAGCAGTCCCCCGGGGCCTGGGCCCGAGCAGTACTTC.

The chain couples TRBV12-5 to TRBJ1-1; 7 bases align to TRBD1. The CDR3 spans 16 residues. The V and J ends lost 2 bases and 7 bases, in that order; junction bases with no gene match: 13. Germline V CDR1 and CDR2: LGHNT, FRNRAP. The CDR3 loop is CASGLNGAGGPGEAFF. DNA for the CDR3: TGTGCTAGTGGTTTGAATGGGGCAGGGGGGCCGGGTGAAGCTTTCTTT.

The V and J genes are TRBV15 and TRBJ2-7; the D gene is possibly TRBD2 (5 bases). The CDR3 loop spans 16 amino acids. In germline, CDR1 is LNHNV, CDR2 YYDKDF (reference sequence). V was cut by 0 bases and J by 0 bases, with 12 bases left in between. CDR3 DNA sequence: TGTGCCACCAGCAGAGACACCGGGAAAGCCTCCTACGAGCAGTACTTC. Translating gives CATSRDTGKASYEQYF.

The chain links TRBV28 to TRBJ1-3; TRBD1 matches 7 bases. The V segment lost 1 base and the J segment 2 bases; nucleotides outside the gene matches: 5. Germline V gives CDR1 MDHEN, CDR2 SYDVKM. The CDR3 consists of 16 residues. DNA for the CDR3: TGTGCCAGCAGTTTATTCCCAGGGGGAGCTGGAAACACCATATATTTT. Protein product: CASSLFPGGAGNTIYF. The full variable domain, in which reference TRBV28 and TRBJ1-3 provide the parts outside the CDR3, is DVKVTQSSRYLVKRTGEKVFLECVQDMDHENMFWYRQDPGLGLRLIYFSYDVKMKEKGDIPEGYSVSREKKERFSLILESASTNQTSMYLCASSLFPGGAGNTIYFGEGSWLTVV.

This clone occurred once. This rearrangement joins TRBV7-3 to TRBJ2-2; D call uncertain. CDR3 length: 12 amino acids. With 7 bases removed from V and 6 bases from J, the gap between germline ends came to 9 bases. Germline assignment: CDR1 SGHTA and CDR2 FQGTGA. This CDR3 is CASNSGPGELFF. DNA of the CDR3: TGTGCCAGCAACTCCGGCCCCGGGGAGCTGTTTTTT. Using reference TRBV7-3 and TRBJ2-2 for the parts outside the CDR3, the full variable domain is GAGVSQTPSNKVTEKGKYVELRCDPISGHTALYWYRQSLGQGPEFLIYFQGTGAADDSGLPNDRFFAVRPEGSVSTLKIQRTERGDSAVYLCASNSGPGELFFGEGSRLTVL.

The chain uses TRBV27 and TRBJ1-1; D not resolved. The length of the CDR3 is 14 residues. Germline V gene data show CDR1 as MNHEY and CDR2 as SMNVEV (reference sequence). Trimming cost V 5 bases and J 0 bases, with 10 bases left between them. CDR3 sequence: CASSLAPMNTEAFF. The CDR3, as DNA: TGTGCCAGCAGTCTCGCGCCGATGAACACTGAAGCTTTCTTT.

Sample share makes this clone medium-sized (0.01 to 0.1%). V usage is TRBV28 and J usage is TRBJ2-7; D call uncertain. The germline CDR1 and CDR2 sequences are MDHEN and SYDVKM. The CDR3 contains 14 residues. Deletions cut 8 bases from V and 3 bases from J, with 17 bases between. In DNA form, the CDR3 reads TGTGCCAGCCAAACAGCTTCTACTTACTACGAGCAGTACTTC. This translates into CASQTASTYYEQYF.

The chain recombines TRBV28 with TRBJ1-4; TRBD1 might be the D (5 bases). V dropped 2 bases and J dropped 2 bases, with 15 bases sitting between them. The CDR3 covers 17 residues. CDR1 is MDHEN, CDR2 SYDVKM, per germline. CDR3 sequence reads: CASSLVGRAATNEKLFF. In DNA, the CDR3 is TGTGCCAGCAGTTTAGTAGGCAGGGCGGCCACTAATGAAAAACTGTTTTTT. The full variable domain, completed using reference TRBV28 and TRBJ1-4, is DVKVTQSSRYLVKRTGEKVFLECVQDMDHENMFWYRQDPGLGLRLIYFSYDVKMKEKGDIPEGYSVSREKKERFSLILESASTNQTSMYLCASSLVGRAATNEKLFFGSGTQLSVL.

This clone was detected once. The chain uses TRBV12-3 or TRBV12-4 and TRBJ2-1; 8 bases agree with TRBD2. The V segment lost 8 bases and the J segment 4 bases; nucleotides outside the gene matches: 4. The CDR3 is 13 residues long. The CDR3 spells CASQTSEYNEQFF. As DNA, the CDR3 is TGTGCCAGCCAGACTAGCGAATACAATGAGCAGTTCTTC.

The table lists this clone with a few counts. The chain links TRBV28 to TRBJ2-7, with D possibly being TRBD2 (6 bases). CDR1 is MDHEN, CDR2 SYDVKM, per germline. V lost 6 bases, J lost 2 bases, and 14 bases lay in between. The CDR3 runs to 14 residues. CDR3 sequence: CASSSGLAPYEQYF. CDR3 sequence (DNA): TGTGCCAGCAGCAGCGGGCTCGCCCCCTACGAGCAGTACTTC. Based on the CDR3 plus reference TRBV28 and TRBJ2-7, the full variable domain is DVKVTQSSRYLVKRTGEKVFLECVQDMDHENMFWYRQDPGLGLRLIYFSYDVKMKEKGDIPEGYSVSREKKERFSLILESASTNQTSMYLCASSSGLAPYEQYFGPGTRLTVT.

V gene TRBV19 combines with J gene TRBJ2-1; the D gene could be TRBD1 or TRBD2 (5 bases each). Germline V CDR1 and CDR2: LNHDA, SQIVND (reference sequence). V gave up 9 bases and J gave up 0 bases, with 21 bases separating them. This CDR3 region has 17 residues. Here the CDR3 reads CASAFDSGSSSYNEQFF. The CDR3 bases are TGTGCCAGCGCGTTTGACAGCGGCAGTAGCTCCTACAATGAGCAGTTCTTC.

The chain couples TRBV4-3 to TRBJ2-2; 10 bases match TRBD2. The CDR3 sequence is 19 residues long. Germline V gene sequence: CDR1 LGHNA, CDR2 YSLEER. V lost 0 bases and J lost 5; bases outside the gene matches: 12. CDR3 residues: CASSQDHLAGDTRTGELFF. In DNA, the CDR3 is TGCGCCAGCAGCCAAGATCACCTAGCGGGAGATACTCGTACCGGGGAGCTGTTTTTT.

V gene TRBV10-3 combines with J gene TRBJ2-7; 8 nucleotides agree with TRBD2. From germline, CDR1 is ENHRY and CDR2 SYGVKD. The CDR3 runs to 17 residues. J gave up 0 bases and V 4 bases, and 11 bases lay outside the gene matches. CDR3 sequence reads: CAISVEHTSGGSYEQYF. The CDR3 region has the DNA TGTGCCATCAGTGTCGAACACACTAGCGGAGGCTCCTACGAGCAGTACTTC.

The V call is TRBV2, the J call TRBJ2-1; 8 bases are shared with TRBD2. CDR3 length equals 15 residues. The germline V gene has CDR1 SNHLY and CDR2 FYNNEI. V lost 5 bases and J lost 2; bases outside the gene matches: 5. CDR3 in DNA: TGTGCCAGCAGTCGGGAGGGCCTGACCTACAATGAGCAGTTCTTC. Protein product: CASSREGLTYNEQFF.

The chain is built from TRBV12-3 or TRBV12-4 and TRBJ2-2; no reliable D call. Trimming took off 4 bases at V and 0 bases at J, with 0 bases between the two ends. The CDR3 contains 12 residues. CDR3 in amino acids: CASSSNTGELFF. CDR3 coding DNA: TGTGCCAGCAGTTCGAACACCGGGGAGCTGTTTTTT.

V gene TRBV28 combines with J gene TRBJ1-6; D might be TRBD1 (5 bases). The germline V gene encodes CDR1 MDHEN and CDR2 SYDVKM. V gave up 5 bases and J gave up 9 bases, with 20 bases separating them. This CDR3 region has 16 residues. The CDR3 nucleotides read TGTGCCAGCAGTGCCCACGGGGGGGTCCGAGGTTCACCCCTCCACTTT. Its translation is CASSAHGGVRGSPLHF.

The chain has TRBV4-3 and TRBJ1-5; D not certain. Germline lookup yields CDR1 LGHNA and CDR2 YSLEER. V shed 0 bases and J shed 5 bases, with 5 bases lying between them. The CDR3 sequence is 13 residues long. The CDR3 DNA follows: TGCGCCAGCAGCCAAGAGGCGGATCAGCCCCAGCATTTT. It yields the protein CASSQEADQPQHF.

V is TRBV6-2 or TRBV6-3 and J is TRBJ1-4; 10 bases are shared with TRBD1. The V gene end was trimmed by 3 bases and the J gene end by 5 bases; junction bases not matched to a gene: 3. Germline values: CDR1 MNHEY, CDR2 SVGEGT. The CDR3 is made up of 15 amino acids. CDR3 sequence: CASSYSGQGNEKLFF. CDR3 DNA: TGTGCCAGCAGTTATTCGGGACAGGGGAATGAAAAACTGTTTTTT.

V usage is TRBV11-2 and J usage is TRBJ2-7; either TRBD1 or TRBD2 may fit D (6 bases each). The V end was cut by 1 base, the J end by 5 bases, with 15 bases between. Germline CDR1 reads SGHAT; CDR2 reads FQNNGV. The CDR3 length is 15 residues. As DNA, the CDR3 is TGTGCCAGCAGCTTAGGTCTTGGAGGGGGGAACGAGCAGTACTTC. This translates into CASSLGLGGGNEQYF.

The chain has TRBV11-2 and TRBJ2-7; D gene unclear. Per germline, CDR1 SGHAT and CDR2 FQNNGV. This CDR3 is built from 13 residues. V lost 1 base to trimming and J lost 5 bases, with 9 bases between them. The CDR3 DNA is TGTGCCAGCAGCTTAGGGATAGCCAACGAGCAGTACTTC. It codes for CASSLGIANEQYF.

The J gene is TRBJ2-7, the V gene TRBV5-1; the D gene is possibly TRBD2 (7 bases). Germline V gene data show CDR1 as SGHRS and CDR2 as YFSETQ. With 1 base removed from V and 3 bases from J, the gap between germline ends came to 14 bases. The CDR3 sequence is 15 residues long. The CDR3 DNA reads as TGCGCCAGCAGCTTGAAGGGGGGGCGTGACTACGAGCAGTACTTC. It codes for CASSLKGGRDYEQYF.

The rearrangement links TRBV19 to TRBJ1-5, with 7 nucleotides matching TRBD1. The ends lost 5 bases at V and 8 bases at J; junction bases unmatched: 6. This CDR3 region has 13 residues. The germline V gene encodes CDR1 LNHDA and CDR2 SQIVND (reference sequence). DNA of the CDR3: TGTGCCAGTAGTTATGAGACAGGGAAGCCCCAGCATTTT. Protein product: CASSYETGKPQHF.